The 5 T cell receptor beta chains listed next were all sequenced from one sample in a study of T cells in Graves' hyperthyroidism and ophthalmopathy. Researchers took RNA transcripts and amplified the TCR beta CDR3 regions from them. Using the HTBI primer set, a first-round RT-PCR was run on the TCR CDR3. A single record per CDR3 protein comes from TCRdb applying MiXCR to the multiplex PCR reads. The sample has about 270,000 distinct CDR3 sequences, around 20% seen once. Sequencing was carried out using blood. Every receptor here comes from a man younger than 40 with Graves' ophthalmopathy.

In this sample, this clonotype turned up many times. The chain combines TRBV12-3 or TRBV12-4 with TRBJ1-5, with 8 bases that match TRBD1. This CDR3 region has 15 residues. The V segment lost 3 bases and the J segment 3 bases; nucleotides outside the gene matches: 4. CDR3 in amino acids: CASSLGQVDNQPQHF. Written as DNA, the CDR3 is TGTGCCAGCAGTTTGGGACAGGTAGACAATCAGCCCCAGCATTTT.

This clonotype was found many times. V gene TRBV30 combines with J gene TRBJ1-1; D is unresolved. Germline values: CDR1 GTSNPN, CDR2 SVGIG (reference sequence). The length of the CDR3 is 12 residues. This CDR3 is CGLDRRNTEAFF. The CDR3 nucleotides are TGTGGCCTGGATCGACGCAACACTGAAGCTTTCTTT.

V and J are TRBV11-2 and TRBJ1-2; unclear D gene. V lost 9 bases and J 3 bases, leaving 11 bases between the germline ends. The germline gives CDR1 SGHAT, CDR2 FQNNGV. The CDR3 loop spans 12 amino acids. The CDR3 loop reads CASSIQHYGYTF. The CDR3 nucleotides read TGTGCCAGTAGCATTCAGCACTATGGCTACACCTTC. The full variable domain, with the rest looked up from reference TRBV11-2 and TRBJ1-2, is EAGVAQSPRYKIIEKRQSVAFWCNPISGHATLYWYQQILGQGPKLLIQFQNNGVVDDSQLPKDRFSAERLKGVDSTLKIQPAKLEDSAVYLCASSIQHYGYTFGSGTRLTVV.

The chain employs TRBV29-1 and TRBJ1-1; 7 bases line up with TRBD1. The CDR3 covers 15 residues. Looked up from germline, CDR1 is SQVTM and CDR2 is ANQGSEA. V was pared by 6 bases and J by 2 bases, with 12 bases of the junction left unmatched. The CDR3 protein is CSVEGQQGINTEAFF. CDR3 DNA: TGCAGCGTCGAGGGCCAACAGGGGATCAACACTGAAGCTTTCTTT.

J is TRBJ2-7 and V is TRBV7-3; 12 bases fit TRBD2. CDR3 size: 16 residues. V shed 4 bases, J shed 4 bases, and the junction held 8 bases outside the gene matches. Germline CDR1 SGHTA, CDR2 FQGTGA. CDR3 amino acids: CASSSLAGGPGYEQYF. In nucleotides, the CDR3 is TGTGCCAGCAGCTCCCTAGCGGGAGGGCCTGGGTACGAGCAGTACTTC.